The 6 T cell receptor beta chains reported below all come from one sample, sequenced in a study of CXCR3-negative and CXCR3-positive naive CD8 T cells. cDNA libraries for TRB were generated by 5' RACE incorporating UMI labels. From its re-call of the 5' RACE reads, TCRdb lists each CDR3 protein once, without DNA. The sample data list 50,000 to 65,000 distinct CDR3 sequences. The sequenced material came from naive CXCR3- CD8+ T cells from blood. Subset noted: CD45RO-CCR7+CD27+CD95- naive CD8+ T cells lacking CXCR3 (TNR3-). The receptors stem from a human donor in good health. Some clones in this sample may be carry-over from other donors' samples.

This chain joins TRBV27 and TRBJ2-1; absent DNA, TCRdb's TRBD2 call cannot be checked. Germline values: CDR1 MNHEY, CDR2 SMNVEV (reference sequence). There are 15 residues in the CDR3. The CDR3 spells CASRTGAVVYNEQFF.

The chain joins TRBV12-3 or TRBV12-4 to TRBJ1-2. The CDR3 is 13 amino acids. CDR3 loop: CASSPTASYGYTF.

The rearrangement joins TRBV15 to TRBJ1-4; TCRdb designates TRBD1, a call that cannot be tested without DNA. Germline values: CDR1 LNHNV, CDR2 YYDKDF (reference sequence). The CDR3 runs 14 residues. Here the CDR3 reads CATSKGATNEKLFF.

The chain links TRBV12-3 or TRBV12-4 to TRBJ2-1; TCRdb's assignment of TRBD2 cannot be checked, as there is no DNA. The length of the CDR3 is 14 residues. This chain's CDR3 is CASSTADGPYEQFF.

CDR3 protein: CASSGTGGLSYEQYF. This chain uses TRBV5-6 with TRBJ2-7; TCRdb calls TRBD1, which cannot be checked without DNA. Per germline, CDR1 SGHDT and CDR2 YYEEEE. The CDR3 runs 15 residues.

The chain carries TRBV9 and TRBJ2-1. Germline V gene lookup returns CDR1 SGDLS and CDR2 YYNGEE. The CDR3 spans 13 residues. The CDR3 here is CASSVSLSSEQFF.